This TCR beta chain was recorded in a study of spatial heterogeneity in lung cancer. Time point reported: sample taken at primary tumor resection. The study sequenced unsorted whole RNA from tumor, nontumor lung or frozen PBMC. This clonotype was seen many times. CDR1 is SGHTA and CDR2 is FQGNSA in the germline V gene. There are 15 residues in the CDR3. The junction had 3 bases not matched to a gene; V was cut back by 5 bases and J by 0 bases. TCRdb ran MiXCR on the 5' RACE reads and lists one entry per CDR3 protein. The sample has 30,000 to 40,000 distinct CDR3 sequences; 3% to 3.5% are singletons. This receptor was taken from a male donor with early-stage non-small cell lung cancer. The V gene is TRBV7-2, the J gene TRBJ2-1; TRBD2 matches at 8 bases. The material sequenced was normal lung tissue next to the tumor, taken at surgery. DNA for the CDR3: TGTGCCAGCAGCAGGACTAGCTCCTCCTACAATGAGCAGTTCTTC. It specifies CASSRTSSSYNEQFF.